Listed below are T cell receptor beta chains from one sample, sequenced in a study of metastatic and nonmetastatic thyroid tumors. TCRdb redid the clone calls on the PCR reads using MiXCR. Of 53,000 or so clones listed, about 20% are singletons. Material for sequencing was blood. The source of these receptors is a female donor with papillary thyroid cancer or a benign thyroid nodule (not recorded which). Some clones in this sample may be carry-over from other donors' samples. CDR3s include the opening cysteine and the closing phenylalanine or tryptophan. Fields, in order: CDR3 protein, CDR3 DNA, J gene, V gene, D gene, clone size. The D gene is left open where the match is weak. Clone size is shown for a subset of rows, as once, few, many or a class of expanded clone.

CDR3 protein: CASRTREASGSSTDTQYF; CDR3 DNA: TGCGCCAGCAGGACGCGAGAAGCTAGCGGTTCTAGCACAGATACGCAGTATTTT; J gene: TRBJ2-3; V gene: TRBV10-2; D gene: TRBD2; clone size: many
CDR3 protein: CASSLGDYDTDTQYF; CDR3 DNA: TGTGCCAGCAGCTTAGGGGACTACGACACAGATACGCAGTATTTT; J gene: TRBJ2-3; V gene: TRBV7-8; D gene: TRBD2; clone size: many
CDR3 protein: CASGGAGEQYF; CDR3 DNA: TGTGCCAGCGGTGGGGCTGGCGAGCAGTACTTC; J gene: TRBJ2-7; V gene: TRBV6-2/TRBV6-3; D gene: .; clone size: many
CDR3 protein: CASSGRGDTQYF; CDR3 DNA: TGTGCCAGCAGTGGGAGGGGGGATACGCAGTATTTT; J gene: TRBJ2-3; V gene: TRBV6-1; D gene: .; clone size: many
CDR3 protein: CASTLPRQAPYEQYF; CDR3 DNA: TGTGCCAGCACTCTGCCTAGGCAAGCCCCCTACGAGCAGTACTTC; J gene: TRBJ2-7; V gene: TRBV6-1; D gene: .; clone size: .
CDR3 protein: CASSSRIADNTGELFF; CDR3 DNA: TGTGCCAGCAGCTCGCGAATAGCGGACAACACCGGGGAGCTGTTTTTT; J gene: TRBJ2-2; V gene: TRBV7-3; D gene: .; clone size: .
CDR3 protein: CASSLEANTEAFF; CDR3 DNA: TGCGCCAGCAGCTTAGAAGCGAACACTGAAGCTTTCTTT; J gene: TRBJ1-1; V gene: TRBV5-1; D gene: .; clone size: many
CDR3 protein: CASSMRWDGYTF; CDR3 DNA: TGTGCCAGCAGTATGAGGTGGGATGGCTACACCTTC; J gene: TRBJ1-2; V gene: TRBV6-1; D gene: .; clone size: many
CDR3 protein: CASSLPVTGFSGYTF; CDR3 DNA: TGTGCCAGCAGCCTACCCGTGACAGGGTTTAGTGGCTACACCTTC; J gene: TRBJ1-2; V gene: TRBV3-1; D gene: TRBD1; clone size: .
CDR3 protein: CASSPPGGNYGYTF; CDR3 DNA: TGTGCCAGCTCACCACCAGGGGGCAACTATGGCTACACCTTC; J gene: TRBJ1-2; V gene: TRBV18; D gene: TRBD1; clone size: many
CDR3 protein: CAWSHGGMDADGYTF; CDR3 DNA: TGTGCCTGGAGTCATGGGGGTATGGACGCGGATGGCTACACCTTC; J gene: TRBJ1-2; V gene: TRBV30; D gene: .; clone size: .
CDR3 protein: CASSPPLRERDTQYF; CDR3 DNA: TGTGCCAGCAGCCCTCCCCTCCGGGAGAGGGATACGCAGTATTTT; J gene: TRBJ2-3; V gene: TRBV7-8; D gene: .; clone size: many
CDR3 protein: CASSPGTAVDYGYTF; CDR3 DNA: TGTGCCAGCAGTCCCGGGACAGCCGTGGACTATGGCTACACCTTC; J gene: TRBJ1-2; V gene: TRBV2; D gene: TRBD1; clone size: many
CDR3 protein: CASSANGGSYNEQFF; CDR3 DNA: TGTGCCAGCAGCGCTAACGGTGGGTCCTACAATGAGCAGTTCTTC; J gene: TRBJ2-1; V gene: TRBV2; D gene: .; clone size: .
CDR3 protein: CASSQDLSGRSYYNEQFF; CDR3 DNA: TGTGCCAGCAGCCAAGATCTCAGCGGGAGGAGCTACTACAATGAGCAGTTCTTC; J gene: TRBJ2-1; V gene: TRBV3-1; D gene: TRBD2; clone size: many
CDR3 protein: CSARVPAGADYNEQFF; CDR3 DNA: TGCAGTGCTAGAGTCCCAGCGGGAGCGGACTACAATGAGCAGTTCTTC; J gene: TRBJ2-1; V gene: TRBV20-1; D gene: TRBD2; clone size: many
CDR3 protein: CAWSEDRVGYGYTF; CDR3 DNA: TGTGCCTGGAGCGAGGACAGGGTAGGCTATGGCTACACCTTC; J gene: TRBJ1-2; V gene: TRBV30; D gene: TRBD1; clone size: many
CDR3 protein: CASSHRPGTGEETQYF; CDR3 DNA: TGTGCCAGCAGTCACCGTCCCGGGACAGGGGAAGAGACCCAGTACTTC; J gene: TRBJ2-5; V gene: TRBV28; D gene: TRBD1; clone size: many
CDR3 protein: CASSQDAAATSTDTQYF; CDR3 DNA: TGTGCCAGCAGCCAAGATGCAGCGGCTACTAGCACAGATACGCAGTATTTT; J gene: TRBJ2-3; V gene: TRBV14; D gene: .; clone size: many
CDR3 protein: CASSLGSWGTIYF; CDR3 DNA: TGTGCCAGCAGCTTAGGGAGCTGGGGCACCATATATTTT; J gene: TRBJ1-3; V gene: TRBV7-2; D gene: .; clone size: many
CDR3 protein: CASSLDQMGTEAFF; CDR3 DNA: TGTGCCAGCAGCTTGGACCAAATGGGCACTGAAGCTTTCTTT; J gene: TRBJ1-1; V gene: TRBV5-4; D gene: .; clone size: many
CDR3 protein: CASSYSMSGTRPETQYF; CDR3 DNA: TGTGCCAGCAGTTACTCGATGAGCGGGACCCGCCCGGAGACCCAGTACTTC; J gene: TRBJ2-5; V gene: TRBV6-6; D gene: TRBD2; clone size: many
CDR3 protein: CATSVAGQGNQPQHF; CDR3 DNA: TGTGCCACCAGTGTCGCGGGACAGGGCAATCAGCCCCAGCATTTT; J gene: TRBJ1-5; V gene: TRBV24-1; D gene: TRBD1; clone size: many
CDR3 protein: CASSPPVARAQGNEQFF; CDR3 DNA: TGTGCCAGCAGCCCCCCGGTAGCCCGGGCGCAAGGGAATGAGCAGTTCTTC; J gene: TRBJ2-1; V gene: TRBV3-1; D gene: .; clone size: many
CDR3 protein: CASSPPDRPYNEQFF; CDR3 DNA: TGTGCCAGCAGCCCCCCGGACAGGCCGTACAATGAGCAGTTCTTC; J gene: TRBJ2-1; V gene: TRBV27; D gene: TRBD1; clone size: many
CDR3 protein: CASSPRTDTQYF; CDR3 DNA: TGTGCCAGCTCACCCAGAACAGATACGCAGTATTTT; J gene: TRBJ2-3; V gene: TRBV18; D gene: .; clone size: many
CDR3 protein: CASSVTLTGLNQPQHF; CDR3 DNA: TGTGCCAGCAGTGTCACCCTCACGGGGTTAAATCAGCCCCAGCATTTT; J gene: TRBJ1-5; V gene: TRBV6-1; D gene: .; clone size: many
CDR3 protein: CASTLPRQAAYEQYF; CDR3 DNA: TGTGCCAGCACTCTGCCTCGGCAAGCCGCCTACGAGCAGTACTTC; J gene: TRBJ2-7; V gene: TRBV6-1; D gene: .; clone size: medium-sized
CDR3 protein: CASSQVTAMNTEAFF; CDR3 DNA: TGCGCCAGCAGCCAAGTAACAGCAATGAACACTGAAGCTTTCTTT; J gene: TRBJ1-1; V gene: TRBV4-1; D gene: .; clone size: .
CDR3 protein: CASISCFPDEQFF; CDR3 DNA: TGTGCCAGCATTTCGTGTTTCCCCGATGAGCAGTTCTTC; J gene: TRBJ2-1; V gene: TRBV28; D gene: .; clone size: few
CDR3 protein: CSARGDLAGGETQYF; CDR3 DNA: TGCAGTGCTAGAGGAGATTTAGCGGGAGGCGAGACCCAGTACTTC; J gene: TRBJ2-5; V gene: TRBV20-1; D gene: TRBD2; clone size: many
CDR3 protein: CASSPSGRFDEQFF; CDR3 DNA: TGTGCCAGCAGTCCTAGCGGGAGGTTCGATGAGCAGTTCTTC; J gene: TRBJ2-1; V gene: TRBV12-3/TRBV12-4; D gene: TRBD2; clone size: many
CDR3 protein: CASRSYGYTF; CDR3 DNA: TGTGCCAGCAGAAGCTATGGCTACACCTTC; J gene: TRBJ1-2; V gene: TRBV28; D gene: .; clone size: many
CDR3 protein: CASTEKADTQYF; CDR3 DNA: TGTGCCAGCACAGAAAAGGCAGATACGCAGTATTTT; J gene: TRBJ2-3; V gene: TRBV28; D gene: .; clone size: many
CDR3 protein: CASSLTGLGSPLHF; CDR3 DNA: TGTGCCAGCAGCCTAACAGGGCTGGGATCACCCCTCCACTTT; J gene: TRBJ1-6; V gene: TRBV7-6; D gene: .; clone size: many
CDR3 protein: CASPYSGSSYEQYF; CDR3 DNA: TGTGCCAGCCCATATAGCGGGAGCTCCTACGAGCAATACTTC; J gene: TRBJ2-7; V gene: TRBV6-1; D gene: TRBD2; clone size: .